One and the same sample provided the 8 T cell receptor beta chains below, sequenced in a study of T-cell memory formation after mild COVID-19. TCRdb redid the calling of the 5' RACE reads with MiXCR, one entry per CDR3 protein. The sample carries about 430,000 distinct CDR3 sequences, 18% recorded once. Sequencing used PBMCs or a T cell subset sorted from them (not recorded which). Receptor source: a man aged 18-30 years who had mild COVID-19 (a few samples of this study predate the infection). Cell type and time point are not known.

The chain is built from TRBV7-8 and TRBJ2-2, with a weak D call TRBD1 (6 bases). Between the trimmed V and J ends, which lost 3 bases and 0 bases, there was a span of 11 bases. The CDR3 has 16 amino acids. Germline CDR1 and CDR2: SGHVS and FQNEAQ. In DNA, the CDR3 is TGTGCCAGCAGCTTTAGGACAGCCGCGAACACCGGGGAGCTGTTTTTT. This codes for CASSFRTAANTGELFF.

CDR3 DNA sequence: TGTGCCAGCAGCCTGGACAGTTACTCCTATGGCTACACCTTC. Protein: CASSLDSYSYGYTF. The rearrangement links TRBV11-2 to TRBJ1-2; D might be TRBD1 (6 bases). The germline gives CDR1 SGHAT, CDR2 FQNNGV. CDR3 length: 14 residues. The V gene lost 5 bases and the J gene lost 4 bases, with 14 bases spanning the gap.

There are a few counts of this clonotype. This chain links TRBV12-3 or TRBV12-4 with TRBJ2-1, with 8 positions matching TRBD2. This CDR3 region has 15 residues. V lost 6 bases to trimming and J lost 4 bases; unmatched junction nucleotides: 8. The CDR3 is CASSPSGGVYNEQFF. As DNA, the CDR3 is TGTGCCAGCAGCCCGAGCGGGGGAGTTTACAATGAGCAGTTCTTC.

The chain has TRBV6-6 and TRBJ1-4; 7 bases map to TRBD1. J was trimmed by 5 bases and V by 0 bases; bases with no gene match: 6. The CDR3 runs to 16 residues. The germline V gene encodes CDR1 MNHNY and CDR2 SVGAGI (reference sequence). CDR3 loop: CASSYSRDSWNEKLFF. CDR3 sequence (DNA): TGTGCCAGCAGTTACTCGCGGGACAGTTGGAATGAAAAACTGTTTTTT.

The genes are TRBV13 and TRBJ1-1; a possible D gene is TRBD1 (6 bases). CDR3 length: 15 amino acids. Germline assignment: CDR1 PRHDT and CDR2 FYEKMQ (reference sequence). Trimming took 5 bases from V and 5 from J, leaving 18 bases between them. CDR3 region: CASSASPGAGTEAFF. The CDR3 coding sequence is TGTGCCAGCAGCGCGAGTCCAGGGGCAGGGACTGAAGCTTTCTTT.

Note on this clonotype: The junction departs from the called germline gene at one end, perhaps through a read error. J is TRBJ2-5 and V is TRBV7-2; D uncertain. This CDR3 has 16 residues. CDR1 is SGHTA and CDR2 is FQGNSA in the germline V gene. CDR3 nucleotide sequence: TGTGCCAGCAGCTTAGTTGTCAGCACCAGGCAAGAGACCAAGTACTTC. Translation: CASSLVVSTRQETKYF. Full variable domain (missing parts from reference TRBV7-2 and TRBJ2-5): GAGVSQSPSNKVTEKGKDVELRCDPISGHTALYWYRQSLGQGLEFLIYFQGNSAPDKSGLPSDRFSAERTGGSVSTLTIQRTQQEDSAVYLCASSLVVSTRQETKYFGPGTRLLVL.

This clonotype was observed a few times. This chain uses TRBV20-1 with TRBJ1-2, with D maybe TRBD1 (6 bases). Trimming pared 6 bases from V and 7 bases from J, leaving 21 bases between. From germline, CDR1 is DFQATT and CDR2 SNEGSKA (reference sequence). The CDR3 is 14 amino acids. The CDR3 DNA is TGCAGTGCGCAGCCTTTAACAGGGCAGGTTGGCTACACCTTC. It encodes CSAQPLTGQVGYTF.

V gene TRBV10-3 combines with J gene TRBJ2-3; 8 bases are a match to TRBD1. The CDR3 consists of 14 residues. V shed 6 bases, J shed 0 bases, and the junction held 2 bases outside the gene matches. Germline V gives CDR1 ENHRY, CDR2 SYGVKD. In DNA, the CDR3 is TGTGCCATCAGGGGGACAGGCAGCACAGATACGCAGTATTTT. This gives the protein CAIRGTGSTDTQYF.